This TCR beta chain was recovered during a study of graft-versus-host responses after intestinal transplantation. At the level of the study: Multivisceral, liver-intestinal, or isolated intestinal grafts went to recipients. Tacrolimus and steroids were given for 3 to 4 years to all recipients after anti-thymocyte globulin induction.

Study results and caveats: Graft-donor T cell macrochimerism coincided with high graft-versus-host to host-versus-graft clonal ratios in allografts. GvH clones turned up in recipient marrow; some had shown up first in ileum or blood.

Germline V CDR1 and CDR2: SSHAT, FNYEAQ (reference sequence). CDR3 length equals 17 residues. V lost 4 bases, J lost 5 bases, and 10 bases stayed unmatched. Concerning this clone: Antigen unknown.

Assay: immunoSEQ multiplex PCR; the TCRdb copy retains only in-frame clones and omits some. This sample has around 97,000 clones, with 91% found just once. The specimen was unstimulated CD4+ T cells sorted from spleen or lymph node cells, collected before transplant. This sequence originates from a human donor who was the organ donor for an intestinal transplant. This chain links TRBV7-7 with TRBJ2-5, with TRBD2 identical over 13 bases. Here the CDR3 reads CASSSTPGLAGKETQYF. The CDR3 nucleotides read TGTGCCAGCAGCTCTACTCCGGGACTAGCGGGGAAGGAGACCCAGTACTTC.